This T cell receptor beta chain is drawn from a study of blood T cell repertoires in COVID-19 (dated by TCRdb to 2018 to 2021). The study in broad terms: Samples from collaborators originated in the United States, Italy and Spain and spanned both the acute and convalescent phases of COVID-19. A de-identified subject ID, COVID-19 status, age in years and sex were almost always included in the sample metadata. HLA class I and class II types, where available, came from metadata supplied by the sample provider rather than from assay-based typing. Subjects who had been exposed to COVID-19, were actively infected with it, or had recovered from it provided the deeply sampled blood TCRbeta repertoires that made up the dataset. The repertoires were released in a freely available public database intended as a resource for research on the immune response to SARS-CoV-2. The samples were drawn from the first 160 participants of the ongoing ImmuneRACE study and from 950 to 1,500 subjects provided by 6 global collaborators. The material from the prospective study consisted of cDNA or gDNA derived from T cells, B-cell-depleted T cells, or PBMCs. Results and caveats for the whole study, not just this receptor: Clinical and demographic metadata were provided uncurated, with the amount varying by source and participant.

The collaborating institutions used their own protocols to collect whole blood in K2EDTA tubes. For TCRbeta analysis, collaborators shipped samples in one of three forms: frozen whole blood, isolated PBMCs, or DNA extracted from either of those sample types. TCRbeta CDR3 regions were amplified from genomic DNA by means of the immunoSEQ Assay, a bias-controlled multiplex PCR. The paper's processing steps were these. Nucleated cell counts per sample were estimated from amplification of reference gene primers within the assay. To quantify the absolute abundance of each unique TCRbeta CDR3 rearrangement, sequence reads were collapsed and filtered. For each sample, productive Simpson clonality was calculated as the square root of Simpson's diversity index over productive rearrangements. As stored in TCRdb, this immuneACCESS dataset retains in-frame rearrangements with V and J assigned. A fraction of the clones does not appear; measured against another copy, unresolved V genes explain less than half of the discrepancy, and the remainder lacks a known reason. V and J calls and clone size are given by that table; D and trimming were obtained from the DNA. The sample table records 250,000 or so clones; about 80% of these occur just once. In total, the top ten clones hold 2.5% to 4% of the sample.

CDR1 and CDR2, looked up from the germline V gene (reference sequence), are MNHNY and SVGAGI. Between the V and J ends, shortened by 5 bases and 4 bases respectively, the junction contains 9 bases. The CDR3 spans 13 residues, from the cysteine through the phenylalanine. Kept here is only the CDR3 DNA, which spans 39 bases and is read in frame from base 1. For this clone: Its target antigen remains unknown. The record has no base qualities; no much larger clone is one base away.

The chain was built from TRBV6-6 and TRBJ1-3; the D gene is possibly TRBD1, with 5 bases matching. Material for sequencing was peripheral blood. This TCR derives from a woman older than 75 with acute or convalescent COVID-19. The nucleotide sequence is TGTGCCAGCAGTCCAGGGTTCGGAAACACCATATATTTT. It is translated as CASSPGFGNTIYF.